These T cell receptor beta chains were read from a single sample in a study of blood T cell repertoires in COVID-19. The repertoire was sequenced with immunoSEQ multiplex PCR; TCRdb's copy has only in-frame clones and lacks some. The table shows 150,000 or so clones, with approximately 90% occurring only once. The source material was PBMCs or T cells enriched from blood (not recorded which). The receptors were gathered from a woman aged 25 to 39 with acute COVID-19. CDR3s leave out the opening cysteine and the closing phenylalanine or tryptophan.

v_gene,CDR3aa
TRBV24-1,ATSYRQGVENYGYT
TRBV27,ASSPLQGFEAF
TRBV4-3,ASSQGSGTSGYNEQF
TRBV27,ASSLTSSYNEQF
TRBV13,ASSLGRGDVAQH
TRBV28,ASSQAWGYT
TRBV5-3,ARSLTGQGGNYGYT
TRBV6-6,ASSYATGLNTEAF
TRBV14,ASSNAGAKAF
TRBV30,AWSVKAGAGYT
TRBV13,ASSLEGADTEAF
TRBV11-2,ASSLDDTEAF
TRBV19,ASSTVTEAF
TRBV19,ASSISPSVNEQF
TRBV27,ASSLGLPGQGSGNTIY
TRBV7-9,ASSHRPQGLGEKLF
TRBV5-4,ASRLDRGVTDTQY
TRBV15,ATSEMGQGFGNQPQH
TRBV6-4,ASRPELRGGSATGELF
TRBV5-8,ASSNRARSNQPQH
TRBV28,ASSLTSGHGELF
TRBV11-2,ASSPRGSGSTGELF
TRBV14,ASSQGANYGYT
TRBV4-2,ASSQEASSGTSTDTQY
TRBV4-2,ASSQDGIEAF
TRBV19,ASSIGTVSNQPQH
TRBV29-1,SVEDPASAGRANYGYT
TRBV3-1/TRBV3-2,ASSRPSNEQF
TRBV5-1,ASSQGTVATNEKLF
TRBV7-8,ASSLDGWGYTEAF
TRBV2,ASKDGSSYNEQF
TRBV3-1/TRBV3-2,ASSQEAGGDTQY
TRBV28,ASSPLQGNYGYT
TRBV9,ASSVGGGANTEAF
TRBV7-2,ASSSSGRVRDTQY
TRBV28,ASSLPGLGYEQY
TRBV28,ASSSLAASGSYEQY